Below, one TCR beta chain is given with its context. What it binds is not known. This specimen belongs to a study of CD8 T cells in Susac syndrome. The germline V gene encodes CDR1 SQVTM and CDR2 ANQGSEA. The CDR3 runs to 12 residues. The V and J ends lost 6 bases and 4 bases respectively, with 10 bases between them. Random hexamers were used to reverse transcribe the RNA input (about 0.45 to 1 ug). TCRdb reprocessed the immunoSEQ multiplex PCR reads with MiXCR, giving one entry per CDR3 protein. The sample lists 70,000 to 100,000 distinct CDR3 sequences, 95% to 96% occurring once. The study, taken as a whole, reports: The number of individuals included in the study's TCR sequencing and HLA analysis was acknowledged as relatively small.

The gene calls are TRBV29-1 and TRBJ2-1; either TRBD1 or TRBD2 may fit D (5 bases each). This TCR derives from a human donor with Susac syndrome. The specimen sequenced was CD8+ T cells from PBMCs. The CDR3 protein is CSVGTAYNEQFF. As DNA, the CDR3 is TGCAGCGTGGGGACGGCGTACAATGAGCAGTTCTTC.